This is a list of T cell receptor beta chains from one sample in a study of beta chain features in type 1 diabetes. TCRdb keeps only in-frame clones here, not all; method: immunoSEQ multiplex PCR. The sample has around 280,000 clones; roughly 8% are singletons. Sequenced input: central memory CD4+ T cells from blood. These receptor sequences come from a woman between 18 and 29 years old in good health. Both conserved end residues are part of each CDR3. A D gene is named only where the DNA matches it firmly. Rows give clone size only sometimes, using once, few, many, or a class for an expanded clone.

TRBV4-2,few,TRBJ1-2,NA,15,CASSQVGRTNYGYTF,TGTGCCAGCAGCCAAGTTGGACGGACTAACTATGGCTACACCTTC
TRBV7-2,NA,TRBJ1-6,NA,15,CASSLGGPGRSPLHF,TGTGCCAGCAGCTTAGGCGGTCCAGGGCGGTCACCCCTCCACTTT
TRBV5-4,NA,TRBJ2-1,NA,14,CASSSSTGSNEQFF,TGTGCCAGCAGCTCCTCGACTGGCTCCAATGAGCAGTTCTTC
TRBV4-3,NA,TRBJ2-1,NA,13,CASSLLRYNEQFF,TGCGCCAGCAGCTTGTTACGTTACAATGAGCAGTTCTTC
TRBV2,NA,TRBJ2-5,TRBD1,15,CASSEQGALGETQYF,TGTGCCAGCAGTGAACAGGGGGCGCTGGGGGAGACCCAGTACTTC
TRBV7-3,few,TRBJ2-3,TRBD2,16,CASSSVGGATTDTQYF,TGTGCCAGCAGCTCAGTCGGGGGGGCCACCACAGATACGCAGTATTTT
TRBV19,many,TRBJ2-3,TRBD2,16,CASKFRDYVTGDTQYF,TGTGCCAGTAAGTTTCGGGACTACGTCACAGGAGATACGCAGTATTTT
TRBV7-9,many,TRBJ2-3,NA,11,CASSLRDTQYF,TGTGCCAGCAGCTTGAGAGATACGCAGTATTTT
TRBV19,few,TRBJ1-1,NA,11,CASLKNTEAFF,TGTGCCAGTCTAAAGAACACTGAAGCTTTCTTT
TRBV18,many,TRBJ2-6,NA,15,CASSPELSGANVLTF,TGTGCCAGCTCACCGGAACTCTCTGGGGCCAACGTCCTGACTTTC